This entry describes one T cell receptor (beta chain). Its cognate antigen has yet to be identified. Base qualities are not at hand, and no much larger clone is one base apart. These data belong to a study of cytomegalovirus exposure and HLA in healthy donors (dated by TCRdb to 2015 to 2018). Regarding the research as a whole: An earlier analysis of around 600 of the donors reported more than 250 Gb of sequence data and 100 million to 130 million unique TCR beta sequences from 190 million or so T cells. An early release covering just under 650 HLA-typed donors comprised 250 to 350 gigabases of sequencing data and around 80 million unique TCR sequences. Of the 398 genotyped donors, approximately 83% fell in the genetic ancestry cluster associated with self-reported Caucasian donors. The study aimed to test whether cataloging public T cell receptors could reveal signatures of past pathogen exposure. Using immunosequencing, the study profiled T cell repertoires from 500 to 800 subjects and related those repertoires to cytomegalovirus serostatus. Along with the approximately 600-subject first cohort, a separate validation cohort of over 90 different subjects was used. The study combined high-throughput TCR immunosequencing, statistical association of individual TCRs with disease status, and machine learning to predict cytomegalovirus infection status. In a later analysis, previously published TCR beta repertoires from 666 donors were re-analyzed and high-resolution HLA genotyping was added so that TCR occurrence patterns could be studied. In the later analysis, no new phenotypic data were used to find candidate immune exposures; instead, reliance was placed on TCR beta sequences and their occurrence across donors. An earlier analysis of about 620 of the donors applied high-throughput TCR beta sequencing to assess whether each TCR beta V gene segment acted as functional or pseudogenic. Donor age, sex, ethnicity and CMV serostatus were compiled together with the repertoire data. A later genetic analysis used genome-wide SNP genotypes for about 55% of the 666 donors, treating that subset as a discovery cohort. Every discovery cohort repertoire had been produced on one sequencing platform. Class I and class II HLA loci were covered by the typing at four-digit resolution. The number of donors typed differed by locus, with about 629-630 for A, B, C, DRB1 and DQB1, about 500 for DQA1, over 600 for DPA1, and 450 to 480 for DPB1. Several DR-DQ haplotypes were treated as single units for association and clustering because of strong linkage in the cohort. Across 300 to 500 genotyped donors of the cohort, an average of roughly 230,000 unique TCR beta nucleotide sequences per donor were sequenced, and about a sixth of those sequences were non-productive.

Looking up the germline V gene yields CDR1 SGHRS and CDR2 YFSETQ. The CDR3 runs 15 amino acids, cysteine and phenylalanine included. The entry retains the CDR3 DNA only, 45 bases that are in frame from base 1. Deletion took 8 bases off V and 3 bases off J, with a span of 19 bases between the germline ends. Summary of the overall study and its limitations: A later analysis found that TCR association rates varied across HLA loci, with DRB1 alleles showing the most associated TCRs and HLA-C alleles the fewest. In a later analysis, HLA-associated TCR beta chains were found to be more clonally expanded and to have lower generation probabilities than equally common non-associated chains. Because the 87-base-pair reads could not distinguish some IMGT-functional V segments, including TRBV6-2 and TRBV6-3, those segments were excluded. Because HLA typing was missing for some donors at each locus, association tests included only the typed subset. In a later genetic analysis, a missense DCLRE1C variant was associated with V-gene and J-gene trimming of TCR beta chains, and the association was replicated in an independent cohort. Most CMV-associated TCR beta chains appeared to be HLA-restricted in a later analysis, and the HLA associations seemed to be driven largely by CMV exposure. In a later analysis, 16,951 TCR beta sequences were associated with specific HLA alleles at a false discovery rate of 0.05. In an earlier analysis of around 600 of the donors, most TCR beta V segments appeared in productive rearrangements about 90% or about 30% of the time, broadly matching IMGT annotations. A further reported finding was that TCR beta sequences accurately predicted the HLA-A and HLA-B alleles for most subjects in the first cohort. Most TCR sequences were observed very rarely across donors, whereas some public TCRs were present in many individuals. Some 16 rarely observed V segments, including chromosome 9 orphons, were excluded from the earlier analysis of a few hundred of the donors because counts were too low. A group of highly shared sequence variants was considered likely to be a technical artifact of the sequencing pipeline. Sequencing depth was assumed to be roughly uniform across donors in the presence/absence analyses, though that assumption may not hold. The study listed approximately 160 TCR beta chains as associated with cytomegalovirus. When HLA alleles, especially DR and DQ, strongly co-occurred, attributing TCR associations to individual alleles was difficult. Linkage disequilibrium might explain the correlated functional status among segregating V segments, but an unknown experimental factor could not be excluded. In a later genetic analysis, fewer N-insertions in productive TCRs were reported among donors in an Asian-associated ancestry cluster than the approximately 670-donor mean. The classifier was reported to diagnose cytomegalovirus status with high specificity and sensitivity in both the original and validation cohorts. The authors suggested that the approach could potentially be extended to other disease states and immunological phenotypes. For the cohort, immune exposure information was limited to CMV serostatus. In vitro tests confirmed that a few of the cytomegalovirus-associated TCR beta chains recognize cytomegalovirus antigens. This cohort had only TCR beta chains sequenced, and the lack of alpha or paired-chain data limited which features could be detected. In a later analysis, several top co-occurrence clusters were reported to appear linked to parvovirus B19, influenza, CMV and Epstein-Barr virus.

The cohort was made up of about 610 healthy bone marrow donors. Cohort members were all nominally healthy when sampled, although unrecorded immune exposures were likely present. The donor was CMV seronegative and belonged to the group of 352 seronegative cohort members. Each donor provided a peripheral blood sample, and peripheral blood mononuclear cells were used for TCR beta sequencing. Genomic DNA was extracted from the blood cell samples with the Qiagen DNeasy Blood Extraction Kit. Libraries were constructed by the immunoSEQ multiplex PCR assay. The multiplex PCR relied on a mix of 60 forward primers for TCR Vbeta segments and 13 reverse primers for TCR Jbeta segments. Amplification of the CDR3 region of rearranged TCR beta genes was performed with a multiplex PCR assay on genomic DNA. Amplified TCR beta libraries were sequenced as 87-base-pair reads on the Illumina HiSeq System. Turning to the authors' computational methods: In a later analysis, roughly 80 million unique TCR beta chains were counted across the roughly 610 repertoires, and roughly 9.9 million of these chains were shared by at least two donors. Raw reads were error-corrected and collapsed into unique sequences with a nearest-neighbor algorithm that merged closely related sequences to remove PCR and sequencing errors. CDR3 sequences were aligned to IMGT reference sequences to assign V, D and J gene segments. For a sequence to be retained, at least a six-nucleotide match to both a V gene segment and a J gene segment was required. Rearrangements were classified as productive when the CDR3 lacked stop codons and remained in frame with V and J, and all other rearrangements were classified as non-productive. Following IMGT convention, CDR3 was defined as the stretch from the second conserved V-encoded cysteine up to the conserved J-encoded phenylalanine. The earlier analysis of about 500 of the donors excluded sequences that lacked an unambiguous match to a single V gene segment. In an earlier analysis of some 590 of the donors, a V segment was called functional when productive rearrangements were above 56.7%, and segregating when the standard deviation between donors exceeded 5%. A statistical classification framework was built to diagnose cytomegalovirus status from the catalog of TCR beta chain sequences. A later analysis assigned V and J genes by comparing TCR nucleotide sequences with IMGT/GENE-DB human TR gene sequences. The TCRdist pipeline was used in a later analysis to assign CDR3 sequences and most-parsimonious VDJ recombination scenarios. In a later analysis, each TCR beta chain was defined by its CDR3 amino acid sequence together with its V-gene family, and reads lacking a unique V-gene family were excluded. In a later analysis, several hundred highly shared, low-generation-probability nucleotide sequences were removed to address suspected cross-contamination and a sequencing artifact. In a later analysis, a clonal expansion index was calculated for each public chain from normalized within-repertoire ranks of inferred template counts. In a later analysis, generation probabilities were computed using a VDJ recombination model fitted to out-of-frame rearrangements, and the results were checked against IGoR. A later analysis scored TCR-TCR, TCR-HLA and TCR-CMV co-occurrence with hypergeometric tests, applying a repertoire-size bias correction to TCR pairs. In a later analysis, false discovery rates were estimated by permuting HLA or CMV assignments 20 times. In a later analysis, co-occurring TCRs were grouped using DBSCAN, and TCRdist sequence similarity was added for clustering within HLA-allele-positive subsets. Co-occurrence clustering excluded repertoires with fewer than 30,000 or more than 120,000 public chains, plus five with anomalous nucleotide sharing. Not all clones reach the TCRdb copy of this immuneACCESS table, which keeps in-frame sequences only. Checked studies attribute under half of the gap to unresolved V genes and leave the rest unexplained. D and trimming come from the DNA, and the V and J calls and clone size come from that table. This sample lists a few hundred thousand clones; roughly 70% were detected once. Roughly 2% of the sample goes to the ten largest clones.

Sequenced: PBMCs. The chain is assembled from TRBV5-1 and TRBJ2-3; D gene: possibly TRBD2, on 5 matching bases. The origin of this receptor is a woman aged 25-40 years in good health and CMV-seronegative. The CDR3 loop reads CASRGQTRETDTQYF. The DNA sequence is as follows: TGCGCCAGTCGAGGGCAGACAAGAGAGACAGATACGCAGTATTTT. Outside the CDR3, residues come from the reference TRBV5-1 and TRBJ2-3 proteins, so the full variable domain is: KAGVTQTPRYLIKTRGQQVTLSCSPISGHRSVSWYQQTPGQGLQFLFEYFSETQRNKGNFPGRFSGRQFSNSRSEMNVSTLELGDSALYLCASRGQTRETDTQYFGPGTRLTVL.